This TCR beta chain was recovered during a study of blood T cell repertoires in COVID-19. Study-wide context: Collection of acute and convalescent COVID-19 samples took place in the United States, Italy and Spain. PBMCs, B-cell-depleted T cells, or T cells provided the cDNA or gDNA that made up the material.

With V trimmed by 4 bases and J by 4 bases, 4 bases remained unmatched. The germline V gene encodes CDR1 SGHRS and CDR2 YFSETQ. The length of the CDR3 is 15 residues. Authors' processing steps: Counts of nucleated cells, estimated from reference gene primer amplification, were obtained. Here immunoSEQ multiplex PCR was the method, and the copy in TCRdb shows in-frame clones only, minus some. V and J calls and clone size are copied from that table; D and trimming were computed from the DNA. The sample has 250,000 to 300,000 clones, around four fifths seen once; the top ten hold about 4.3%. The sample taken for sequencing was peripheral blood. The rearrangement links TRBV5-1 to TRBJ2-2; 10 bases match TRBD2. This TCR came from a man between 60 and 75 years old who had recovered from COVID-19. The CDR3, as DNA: TGCGCCAGCAGCCCCACTAGCGGGGTCACCGGGGAGCTGTTTTTT. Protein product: CASSPTSGVTGELFF.